The T cell receptor (beta chain) under discussion was sequenced for a study of CD8+ T cells in alopecia areata. Study-wide background: For 6 to 18 months, tofacitinib was taken, and 6 months off drug followed.

Treatment reported: oral pan-JAK inhibitor, 5-10 mg twice daily. From alopecia areata patients, lesional scalp punch biopsies and peripheral blood were collected. The authors extracted RNA and reverse transcribed it into cDNA as the sequencing template. The repertoire was sequenced with immunoSEQ multiplex PCR; TCRdb's copy has only in-frame clones and lacks some. Seen here are about 210,000 clones, over 60% observed once, and the top ten hold 1.2%. This sequence was found in a human donor with alopecia areata. The sequencing here drew on CD4+ T cells sorted from blood, taken between weeks 43 and 45, from a patient treated with tofacitinib.

CDR3 in amino acids: CATSRAQTGANVLTF. The CDR3 bases are TGTGCCACCAGCAGAGCCCAAACTGGGGCCAACGTCCTGACTTTC. The chain uses TRBV15 and TRBJ2-6; no clear D. Germline CDR1 LNHNV, CDR2 YYDKDF (reference sequence). CDR3 length: 15 amino acids. Deletions cut 1 base from V and 2 bases from J, with 6 bases between.